The sequence of this T cell receptor beta chain was determined in a study of T cell responses to AZD1222 COVID-19 vaccine. Study conclusions and caveats: Seropositive AZD1222 recipients at baseline numbered only 6 or 7. Donors in the cohort were predominantly white British and more often female, and clonal diversity was possibly underestimated.

Germline values: CDR1 MNHNS, CDR2 SASEGT. Trimming left V 0 bases short and J 2 bases short, with 8 bases between. This CDR3 has 15 amino acids. Concerning this clone itself: Its antigen is undetermined.

The assay was immunoSEQ multiplex PCR, and TCRdb's table has in-frame clones only and misses some. The sample has around 130,000 clones, around 90% seen once; the top ten hold roughly 5.2%. This chain links TRBV6-1 with TRBJ1-3, with D possibly being TRBD1 (5 bases). The TCR comes from an adult who received the AZD1222 COVID-19 vaccine. Sequences were derived from peripheral blood, sampled 28 days after the second AZD1222 dose. The CDR3 spells CASSEALGAGNTIYF. For the CDR3, the DNA is TGTGCCAGCAGTGAAGCTTTGGGGGCTGGAAACACCATATATTTT.